This TCR beta chain was retrieved from a study of T cells in Graves' hyperthyroidism and ophthalmopathy. With V trimmed by 2 bases and J by 15 bases, 10 bases remained unmatched. The CDR3 has 15 residues. Germline V lookup: CDR1 LGHDT, CDR2 YNNKEL (reference sequence). With regard to this clonotype: Its cognate antigen is unknown.

Findings of the study overall: Before onset, by a median of around six months, the model predicted ophthalmopathy.

Hyperthyroidism patients were newly diagnosed, had disease duration under 2 months, and were aged 18 to 65 years. Regions amplified from RNA transcripts were the TCR beta CDR3 regions. During a first-round RT-PCR of the TCR CDR3, the HTBI primer set was used. TCRdb reanalysed the multiplex PCR reads using MiXCR and keeps one entry per CDR3 protein. The sample shows fewer than 550,000 distinct CDR3 sequences, roughly 14% of them seen only once. What was sequenced was blood. This receptor was taken from a young woman with Graves' hyperthyroidism. The V gene is TRBV3-1, the J gene TRBJ2-1, with 13 bases matching TRBD2. In DNA, the CDR3 is TGTGCCAGCAGCCAAAGGGGACTAGCGGGGCCCCGAGGGTTCTTC. Its protein is CASSQRGLAGPRGFF.